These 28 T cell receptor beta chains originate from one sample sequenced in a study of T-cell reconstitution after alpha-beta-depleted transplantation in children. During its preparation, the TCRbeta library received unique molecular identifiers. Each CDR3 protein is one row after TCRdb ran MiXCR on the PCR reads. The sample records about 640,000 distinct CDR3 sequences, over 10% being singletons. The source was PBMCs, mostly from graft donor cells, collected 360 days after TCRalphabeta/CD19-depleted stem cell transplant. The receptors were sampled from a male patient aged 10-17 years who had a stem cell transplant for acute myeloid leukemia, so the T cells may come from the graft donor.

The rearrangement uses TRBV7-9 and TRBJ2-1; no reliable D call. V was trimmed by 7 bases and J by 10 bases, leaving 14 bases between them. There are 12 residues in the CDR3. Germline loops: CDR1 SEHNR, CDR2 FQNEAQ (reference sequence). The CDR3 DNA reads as TGTGCCAGCAACTCTAGGGTAGACGAGCAGTTCTTC. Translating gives CASNSRVDEQFF.

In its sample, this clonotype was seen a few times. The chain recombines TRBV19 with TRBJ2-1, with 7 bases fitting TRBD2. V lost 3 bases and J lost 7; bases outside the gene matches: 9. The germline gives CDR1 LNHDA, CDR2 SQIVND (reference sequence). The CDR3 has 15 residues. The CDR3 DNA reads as TGTGCCAGTAGTATGTTGGCGGGAGCTGCAAATGAGCAGTTCTTC. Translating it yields CASSMLAGAANEQFF.

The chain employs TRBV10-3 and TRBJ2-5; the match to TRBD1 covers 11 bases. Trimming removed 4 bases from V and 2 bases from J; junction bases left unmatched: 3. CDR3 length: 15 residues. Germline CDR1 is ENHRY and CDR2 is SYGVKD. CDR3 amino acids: CAISVGQGDQETQYF. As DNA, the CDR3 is TGTGCCATCAGTGTGGGACAGGGGGATCAAGAGACCCAGTACTTC.

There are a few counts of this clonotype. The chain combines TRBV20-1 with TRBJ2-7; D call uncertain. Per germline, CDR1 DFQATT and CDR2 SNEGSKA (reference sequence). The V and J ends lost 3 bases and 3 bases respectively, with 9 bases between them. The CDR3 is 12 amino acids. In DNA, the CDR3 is TGCAGTGCTAGCCTACCCCACTACGAGCAGTACTTC. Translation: CSASLPHYEQYF.

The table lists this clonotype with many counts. The CDR3 DNA sequence: TGCAGCGTTGAAGAGACTAGCCTTGGCAATGAGCAGTTCTTC. It yields the protein CSVEETSLGNEQFF. The chain uses TRBV29-1 and TRBJ2-1; TRBD2 aligns across 7 bases. J was trimmed by 6 bases and V by 0 bases; bases with no gene match: 5. In germline, CDR1 is SQVTM, CDR2 ANQGSEA. This CDR3 contains 14 residues.

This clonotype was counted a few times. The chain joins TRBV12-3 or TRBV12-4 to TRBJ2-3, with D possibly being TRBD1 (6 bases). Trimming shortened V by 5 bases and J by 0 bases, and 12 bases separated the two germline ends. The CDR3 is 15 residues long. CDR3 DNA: TGTGCCAGCAGTGTCGACAGGTATAGCACAGATACGCAGTATTTT. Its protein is CASSVDRYSTDTQYF.

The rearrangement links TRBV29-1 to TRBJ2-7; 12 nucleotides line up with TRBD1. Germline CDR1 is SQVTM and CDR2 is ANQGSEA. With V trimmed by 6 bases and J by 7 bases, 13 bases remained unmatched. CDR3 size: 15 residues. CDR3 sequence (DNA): TGCAGCGTAGCCTACCGGGACAGGGGGCTGGGTGAGCAGTACTTC. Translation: CSVAYRDRGLGEQYF.

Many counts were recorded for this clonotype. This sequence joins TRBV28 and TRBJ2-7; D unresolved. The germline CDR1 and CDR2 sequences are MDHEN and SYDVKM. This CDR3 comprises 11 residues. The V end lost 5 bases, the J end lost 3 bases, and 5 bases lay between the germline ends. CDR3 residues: CASSTLYEQYF. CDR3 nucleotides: TGTGCCAGCAGTACCCTCTACGAGCAGTACTTC.

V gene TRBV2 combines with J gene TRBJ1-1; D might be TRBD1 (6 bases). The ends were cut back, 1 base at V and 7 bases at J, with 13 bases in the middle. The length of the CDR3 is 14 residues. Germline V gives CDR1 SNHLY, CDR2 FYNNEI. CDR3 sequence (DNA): TGTGCCAGCAGTGAAGATAGGACAGTAAGTGAAGCTTTCTTT. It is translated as CASSEDRTVSEAFF.

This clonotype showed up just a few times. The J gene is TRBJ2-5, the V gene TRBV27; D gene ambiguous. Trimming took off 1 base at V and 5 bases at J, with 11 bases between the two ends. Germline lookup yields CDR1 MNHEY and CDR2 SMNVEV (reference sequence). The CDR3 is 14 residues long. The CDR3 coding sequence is TGTGCCAGCAGTTTATTCCCATTGAAGGAGACCCAGTACTTC. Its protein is CASSLFPLKETQYF.

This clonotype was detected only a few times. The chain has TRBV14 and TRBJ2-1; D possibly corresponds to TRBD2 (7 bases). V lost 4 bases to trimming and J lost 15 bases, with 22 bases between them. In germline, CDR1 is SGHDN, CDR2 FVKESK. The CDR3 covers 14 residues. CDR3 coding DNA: TGTGCCAGCAGCCCGACCGGACTAGGGGGGAGTCCGTTCTTC. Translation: CASSPTGLGGSPFF.

For the CDR3, the DNA is TGCAGTGCTTACCGACCGGGACAGGGGAGATATACTGAAGCTTTCTTT. It specifies CSAYRPGQGRYTEAFF. The chain recombines TRBV20-1 with TRBJ1-1, with 10 positions matching TRBD1. The CDR3 sequence is 16 residues long. Germline-derived CDR1 and CDR2 are DFQATT and SNEGSKA (reference sequence). V dropped 5 bases and J dropped 5; count of bases not matched to a gene: 14.

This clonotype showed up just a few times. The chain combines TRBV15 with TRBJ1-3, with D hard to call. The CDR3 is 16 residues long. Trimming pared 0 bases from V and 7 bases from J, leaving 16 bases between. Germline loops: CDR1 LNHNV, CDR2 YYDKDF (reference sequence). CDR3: CATSRDSGEGGNTIYF. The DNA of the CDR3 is TGTGCCACCAGCAGAGATAGCGGCGAAGGTGGGAACACCATATATTTT.

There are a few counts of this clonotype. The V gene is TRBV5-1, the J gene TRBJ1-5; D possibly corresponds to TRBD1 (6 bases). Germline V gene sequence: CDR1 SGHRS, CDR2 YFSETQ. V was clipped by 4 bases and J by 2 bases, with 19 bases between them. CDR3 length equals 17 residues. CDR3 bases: TGCGCCAGCAGCGTCCGAACAGGGAAGTATGGCAATCAGCCCCAGCATTTT. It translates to CASSVRTGKYGNQPQHF.

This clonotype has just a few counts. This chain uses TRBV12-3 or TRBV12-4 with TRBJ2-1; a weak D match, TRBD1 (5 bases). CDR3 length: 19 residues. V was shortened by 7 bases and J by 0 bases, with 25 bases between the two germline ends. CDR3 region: CASTLIGASELFSYNEQFF. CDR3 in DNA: TGTGCCAGCACCCTAATTGGGGCATCAGAACTCTTCTCCTACAATGAGCAGTTCTTC.

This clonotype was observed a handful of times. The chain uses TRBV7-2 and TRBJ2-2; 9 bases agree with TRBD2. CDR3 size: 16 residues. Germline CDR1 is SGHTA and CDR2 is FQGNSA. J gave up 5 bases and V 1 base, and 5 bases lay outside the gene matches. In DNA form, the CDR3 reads TGTGCCAGCAGCTTAGTAGCGGGAGTGATAACCGGGGAGCTGTTTTTT. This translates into CASSLVAGVITGELFF.

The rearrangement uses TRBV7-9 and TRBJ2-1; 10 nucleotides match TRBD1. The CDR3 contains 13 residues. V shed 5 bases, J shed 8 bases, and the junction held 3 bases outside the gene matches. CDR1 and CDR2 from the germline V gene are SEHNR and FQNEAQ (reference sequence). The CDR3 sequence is CASSRQGAHEQFF. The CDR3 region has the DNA TGTGCCAGCAGCCGACAGGGGGCGCATGAGCAGTTCTTC.

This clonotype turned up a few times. The CDR3, as DNA: TGCGCCAGCAGCACACACCTCTCTGGCCACGACACTGAAGCTTTCTTT. Amino acids: CASSTHLSGHDTEAFF. The rearrangement uses TRBV4-3 and TRBJ1-1; unclear D gene. Germline-derived CDR1 and CDR2 are LGHNA and YSLEER. Trimming removed 5 bases at V and 3 bases at J, with 19 bases between. The CDR3 sequence is 16 residues long.

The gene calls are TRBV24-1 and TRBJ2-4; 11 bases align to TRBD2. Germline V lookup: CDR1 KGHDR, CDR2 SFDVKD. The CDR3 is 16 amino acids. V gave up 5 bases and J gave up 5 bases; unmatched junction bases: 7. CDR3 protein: CATSGGPGLAENIQYF. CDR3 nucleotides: TGTGCCACCAGTGGGGGGCCGGGACTAGCGGAAAACATTCAGTACTTC.

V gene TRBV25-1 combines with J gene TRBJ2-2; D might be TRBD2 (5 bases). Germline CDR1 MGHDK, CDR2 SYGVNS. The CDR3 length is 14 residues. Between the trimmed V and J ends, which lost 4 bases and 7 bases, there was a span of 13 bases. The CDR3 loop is CASSAAAGIGELFF. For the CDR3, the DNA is TGTGCCAGCAGTGCGGCCGCCGGGATCGGGGAGCTGTTTTTT.

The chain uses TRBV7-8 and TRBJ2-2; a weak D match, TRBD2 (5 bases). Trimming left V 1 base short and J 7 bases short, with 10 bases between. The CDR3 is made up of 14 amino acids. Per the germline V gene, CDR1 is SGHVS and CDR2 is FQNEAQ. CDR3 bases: TGTGCCAGCAGCTTAGGACTATGGTTCGGGGAGCTGTTTTTT. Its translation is CASSLGLWFGELFF.

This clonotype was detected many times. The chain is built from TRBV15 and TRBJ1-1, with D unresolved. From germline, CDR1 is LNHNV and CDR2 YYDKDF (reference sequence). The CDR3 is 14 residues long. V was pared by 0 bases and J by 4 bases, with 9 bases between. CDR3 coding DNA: TGTGCCACCAGCAGAGATCAAGGAGTCACTGAAGCTTTCTTT. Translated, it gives CATSRDQGVTEAFF.

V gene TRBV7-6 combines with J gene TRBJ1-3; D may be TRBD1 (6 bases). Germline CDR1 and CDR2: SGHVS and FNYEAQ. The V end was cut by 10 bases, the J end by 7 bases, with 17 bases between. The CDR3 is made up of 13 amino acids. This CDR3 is CATWDIRMNTIYF. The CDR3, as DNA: TGTGCCACCTGGGACATCCGAATGAACACCATATATTTT. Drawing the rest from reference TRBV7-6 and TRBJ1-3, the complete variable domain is GAGVSQSPRYKVTKRGQDVALRCDPISGHVSLYWYRQALGQGPEFLTYFNYEAQQDKSGLPNDRFSAERPEGSISTLTIQRTEQRDSAMYRCATWDIRMNTIYFGEGSWLTVV.

CDR3 nucleotides: TGCAGTGCTACACCGGGACCGATCTCTGGAAACACCATATATTTT. It codes for CSATPGPISGNTIYF. The gene calls are TRBV20-1 and TRBJ1-3, with D maybe TRBD1 (5 bases). Trimming removed 4 bases at V and 0 bases at J, with 13 bases between. CDR1 is DFQATT, CDR2 SNEGSKA, per germline (reference sequence). This CDR3 is 15 amino acids long.

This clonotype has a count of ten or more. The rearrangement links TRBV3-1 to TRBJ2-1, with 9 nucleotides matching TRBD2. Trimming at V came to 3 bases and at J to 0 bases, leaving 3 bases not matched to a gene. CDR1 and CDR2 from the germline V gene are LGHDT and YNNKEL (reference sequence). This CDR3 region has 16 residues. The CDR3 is CASSQDSGSSYNEQFF. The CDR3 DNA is TGTGCCAGCAGCCAGGATAGCGGGAGCTCCTACAATGAGCAGTTCTTC.

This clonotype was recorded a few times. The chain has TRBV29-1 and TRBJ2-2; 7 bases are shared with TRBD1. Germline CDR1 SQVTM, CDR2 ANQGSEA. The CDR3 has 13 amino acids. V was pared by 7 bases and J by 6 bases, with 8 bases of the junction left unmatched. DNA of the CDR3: TGCAGCGGGGAGACAGGGTCGGCCGGGGAGCTGTTTTTT. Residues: CSGETGSAGELFF.

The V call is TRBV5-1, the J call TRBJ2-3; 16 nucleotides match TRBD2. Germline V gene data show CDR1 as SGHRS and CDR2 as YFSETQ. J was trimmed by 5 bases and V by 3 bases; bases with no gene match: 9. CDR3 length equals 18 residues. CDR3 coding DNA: TGCGCCAGCAGCTCGCCGGGACTAGCGGGAGGGCATGGAGATACGCAGTATTTT. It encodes CASSSPGLAGGHGDTQYF.

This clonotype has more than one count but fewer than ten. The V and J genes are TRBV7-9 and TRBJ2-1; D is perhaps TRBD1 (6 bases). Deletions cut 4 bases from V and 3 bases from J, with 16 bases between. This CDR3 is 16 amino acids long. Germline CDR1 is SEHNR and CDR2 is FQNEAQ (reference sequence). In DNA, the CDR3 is TGTGCCAGCAGCTATCCCGGGACACCGGGCTACAATGAGCAGTTCTTC. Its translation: CASSYPGTPGYNEQFF.